This T cell receptor (beta chain) derives from a study of control samples from healthy donors and cancer patients. Trimming took 0 bases from V and 0 from J, leaving 10 bases between them. Germline values: CDR1 SGDLS, CDR2 YYNGEE. The CDR3 contains 15 residues. Repertoires were generated with immunoSEQ multiplex PCR, while TCRdb's copy carries only in-frame clones and drops some. There are about 270,000 clones in the sample; over 75% occur only once, and roughly 13% lies in the top ten. This chain uses TRBV9 with TRBJ2-7; TRBD1 might be the D (5 bases). The clonotype originates from a woman aged 55-70 years with lung cancer. Material: PBMCs. The CDR3: CASSVGWGSSYEQYF. In DNA, the CDR3 is TGTGCCAGCAGCGTAGGTTGGGGCAGCTCCTACGAGCAGTACTTC.